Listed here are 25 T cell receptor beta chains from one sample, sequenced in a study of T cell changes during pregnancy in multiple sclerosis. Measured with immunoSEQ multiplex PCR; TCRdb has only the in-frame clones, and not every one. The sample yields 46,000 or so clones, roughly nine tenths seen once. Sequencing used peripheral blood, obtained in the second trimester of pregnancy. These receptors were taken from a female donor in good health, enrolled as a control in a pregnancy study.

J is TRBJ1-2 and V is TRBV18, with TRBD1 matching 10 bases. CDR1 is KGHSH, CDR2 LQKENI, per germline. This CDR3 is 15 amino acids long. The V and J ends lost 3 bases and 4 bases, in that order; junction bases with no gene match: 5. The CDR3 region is CASSPETGGAYGYTF. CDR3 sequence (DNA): TGTGCCAGCTCACCCGAGACAGGGGGCGCCTATGGCTACACCTTC.

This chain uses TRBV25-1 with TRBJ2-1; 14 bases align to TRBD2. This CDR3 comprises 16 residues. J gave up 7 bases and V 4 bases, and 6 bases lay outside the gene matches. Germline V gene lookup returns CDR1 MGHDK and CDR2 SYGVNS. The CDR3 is CASSVTSGRARNEQFF. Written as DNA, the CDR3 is TGTGCCAGCAGTGTGACTAGCGGGAGGGCCCGGAATGAGCAGTTCTTC. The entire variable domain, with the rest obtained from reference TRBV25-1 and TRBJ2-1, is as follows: EADIYQTPRYLVIGTGKKITLECSQTMGHDKMYWYQQDPGMELHLIHYSYGVNSTEKGDLSSESTVSRIRTEHFPLTLESARPSHTSQYLCASSVTSGRARNEQFFGPGTRLTVL.

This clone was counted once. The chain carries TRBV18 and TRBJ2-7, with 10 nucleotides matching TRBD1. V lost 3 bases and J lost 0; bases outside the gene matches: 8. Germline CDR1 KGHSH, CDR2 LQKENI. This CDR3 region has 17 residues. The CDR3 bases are TGTGCCAGCTCACCGGGACAGGGGATCACTTTCTCCTACGAGCAGTACTTC. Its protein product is CASSPGQGITFSYEQYF. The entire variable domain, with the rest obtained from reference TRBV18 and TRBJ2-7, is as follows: NAGVMQNPRHLVRRRGQEARLRCSPMKGHSHVYWYRQLPEEGLKFMVYLQKENIIDESGMPKERFSAEFPKEGPSILRIQQVVRGDSAAYFCASSPGQGITFSYEQYFGPGTRLTVT.

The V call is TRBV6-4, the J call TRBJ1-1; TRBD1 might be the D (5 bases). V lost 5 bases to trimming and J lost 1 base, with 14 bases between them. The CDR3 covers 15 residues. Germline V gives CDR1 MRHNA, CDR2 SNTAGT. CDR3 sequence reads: CASSKNFGGNTEAFF. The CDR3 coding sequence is TGTGCCAGCAGTAAAAACTTCGGGGGGAACACTGAAGCTTTCTTT.

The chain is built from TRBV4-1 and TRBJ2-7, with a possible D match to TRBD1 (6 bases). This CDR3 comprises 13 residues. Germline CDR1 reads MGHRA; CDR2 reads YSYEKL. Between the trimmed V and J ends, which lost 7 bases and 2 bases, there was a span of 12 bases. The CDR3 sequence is CASTRHRAYEQYF. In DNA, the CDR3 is TGCGCCAGCACTCGGCACAGGGCCTACGAGCAGTACTTC.

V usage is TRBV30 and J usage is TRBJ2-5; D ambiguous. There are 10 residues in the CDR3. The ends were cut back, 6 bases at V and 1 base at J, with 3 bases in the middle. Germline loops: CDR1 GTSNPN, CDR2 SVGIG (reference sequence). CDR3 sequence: CACSQETQYF. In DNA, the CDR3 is TGTGCCTGTAGCCAAGAGACCCAGTACTTC.

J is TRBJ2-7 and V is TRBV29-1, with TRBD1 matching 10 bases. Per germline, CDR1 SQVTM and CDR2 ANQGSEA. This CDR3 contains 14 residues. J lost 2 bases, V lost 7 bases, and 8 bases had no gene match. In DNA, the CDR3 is TGCAGCGACCCGGACAGGGGGATCCCCTACGAGCAGTACTTC. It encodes CSDPDRGIPYEQYF.

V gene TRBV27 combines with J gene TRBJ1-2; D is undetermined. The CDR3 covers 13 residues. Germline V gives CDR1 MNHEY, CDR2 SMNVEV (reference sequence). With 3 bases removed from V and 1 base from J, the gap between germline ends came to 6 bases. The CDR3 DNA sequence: TGTGCCAGCAGTTTCCGACTTAACTATGGCTACACCTTC. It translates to CASSFRLNYGYTF.

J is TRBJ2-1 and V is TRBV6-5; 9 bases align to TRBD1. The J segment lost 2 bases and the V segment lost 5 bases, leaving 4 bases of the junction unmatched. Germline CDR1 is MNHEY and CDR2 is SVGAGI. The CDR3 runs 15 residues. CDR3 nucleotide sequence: TGTGCCAGCAGTGGGGACAGGGCGGCCTACAATGAGCAGTTCTTC. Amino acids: CASSGDRAAYNEQFF.

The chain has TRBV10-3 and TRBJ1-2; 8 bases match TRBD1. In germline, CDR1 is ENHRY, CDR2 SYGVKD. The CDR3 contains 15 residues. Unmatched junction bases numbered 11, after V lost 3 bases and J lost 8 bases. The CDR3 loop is CAISDGQGSGLGYTF. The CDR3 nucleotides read TGTGCCATCAGTGATGGACAGGGATCAGGCTTGGGCTACACCTTC.

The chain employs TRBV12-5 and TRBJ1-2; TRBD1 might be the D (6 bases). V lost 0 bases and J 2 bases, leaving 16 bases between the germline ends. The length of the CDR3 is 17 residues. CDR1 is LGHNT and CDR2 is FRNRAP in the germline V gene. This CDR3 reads CASGLVTNPGQNYGYTF. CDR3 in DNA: TGTGCTAGTGGTTTGGTTACTAATCCGGGACAAAACTATGGCTACACCTTC.

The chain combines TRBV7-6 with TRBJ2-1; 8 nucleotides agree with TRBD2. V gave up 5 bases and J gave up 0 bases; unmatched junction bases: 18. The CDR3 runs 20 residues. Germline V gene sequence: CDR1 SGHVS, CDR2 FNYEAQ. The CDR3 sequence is CASSTSGTRDRPISYNEQFF. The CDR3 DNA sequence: TGTGCCAGCAGCACCTCCGGGACTAGAGATCGACCGATCTCCTACAATGAGCAGTTCTTC.

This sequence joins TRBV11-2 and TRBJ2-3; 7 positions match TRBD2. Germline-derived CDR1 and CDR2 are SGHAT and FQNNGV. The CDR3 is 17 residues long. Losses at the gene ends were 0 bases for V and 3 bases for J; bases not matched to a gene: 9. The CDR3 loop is CASSLDAGVGVTDTQYF. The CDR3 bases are TGTGCCAGCAGCTTAGATGCGGGGGTGGGGGTAACAGATACGCAGTATTTT. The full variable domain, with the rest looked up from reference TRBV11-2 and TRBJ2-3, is EAGVAQSPRYKIIEKRQSVAFWCNPISGHATLYWYQQILGQGPKLLIQFQNNGVVDDSQLPKDRFSAERLKGVDSTLKIQPAKLEDSAVYLCASSLDAGVGVTDTQYFGPGTRLTVL.

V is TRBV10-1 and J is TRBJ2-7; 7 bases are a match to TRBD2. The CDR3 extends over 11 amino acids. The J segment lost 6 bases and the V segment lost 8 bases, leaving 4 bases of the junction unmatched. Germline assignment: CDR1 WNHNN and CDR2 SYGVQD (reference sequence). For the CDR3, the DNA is TGCGCCAGCTCCTGGGGGGGCGAGCAGTACTTC. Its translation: CASSWGGEQYF.

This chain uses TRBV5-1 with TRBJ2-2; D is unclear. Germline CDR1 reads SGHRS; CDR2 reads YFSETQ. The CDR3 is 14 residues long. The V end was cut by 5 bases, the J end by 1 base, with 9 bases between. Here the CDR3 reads CASRTSGNTGELFF. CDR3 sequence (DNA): TGCGCCAGCAGAACGTCAGGGAACACCGGGGAGCTGTTTTTT. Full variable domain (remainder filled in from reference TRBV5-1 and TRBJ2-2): KAGVTQTPRYLIKTRGQQVTLSCSPISGHRSVSWYQQTPGQGLQFLFEYFSETQRNKGNFPGRFSGRQFSNSRSEMNVSTLELGDSALYLCASRTSGNTGELFFGEGSRLTVL.

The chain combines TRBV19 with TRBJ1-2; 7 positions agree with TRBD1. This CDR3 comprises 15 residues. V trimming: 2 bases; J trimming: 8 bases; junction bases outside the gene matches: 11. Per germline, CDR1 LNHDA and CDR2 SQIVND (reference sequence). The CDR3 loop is CASSINTGAPGGYTF. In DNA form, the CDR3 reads TGTGCCAGTAGTATAAACACAGGGGCCCCCGGCGGCTACACCTTC.

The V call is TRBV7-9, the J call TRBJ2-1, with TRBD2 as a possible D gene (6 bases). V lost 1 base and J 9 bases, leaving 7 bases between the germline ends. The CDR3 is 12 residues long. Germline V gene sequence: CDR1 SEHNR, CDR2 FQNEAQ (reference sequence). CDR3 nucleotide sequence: TGTGCCAGCAGCTTAGGGGAGGTTGAGCAGTTCTTC. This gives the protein CASSLGEVEQFF.

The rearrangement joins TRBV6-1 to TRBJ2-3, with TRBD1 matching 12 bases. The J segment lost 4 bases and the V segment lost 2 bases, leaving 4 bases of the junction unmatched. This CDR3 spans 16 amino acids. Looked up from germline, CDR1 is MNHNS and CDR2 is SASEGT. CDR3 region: CASSERDRGRPDTQYF. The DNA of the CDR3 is TGTGCCAGCAGTGAAAGGGACAGGGGGCGCCCAGATACGCAGTATTTT.

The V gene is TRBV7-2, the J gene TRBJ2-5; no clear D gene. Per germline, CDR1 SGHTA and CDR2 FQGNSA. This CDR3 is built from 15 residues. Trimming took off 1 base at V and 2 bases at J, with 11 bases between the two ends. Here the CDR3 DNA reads TGTGCCAGCAGCTTAGTTGGTACAGAACAAGAGACCCAGTACTTC. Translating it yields CASSLVGTEQETQYF.

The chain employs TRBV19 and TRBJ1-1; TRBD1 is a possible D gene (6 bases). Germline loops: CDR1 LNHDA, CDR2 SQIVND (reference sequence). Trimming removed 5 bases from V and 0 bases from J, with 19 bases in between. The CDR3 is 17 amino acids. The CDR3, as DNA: TGTGCCAGTAGTCCGGAGGACAGTGGAATAATGAACACTGAAGCTTTCTTT. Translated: CASSPEDSGIMNTEAFF.

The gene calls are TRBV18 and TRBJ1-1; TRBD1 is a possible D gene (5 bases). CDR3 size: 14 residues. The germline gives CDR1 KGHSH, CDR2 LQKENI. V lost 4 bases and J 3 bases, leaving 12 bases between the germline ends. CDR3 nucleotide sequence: TGTGCCAGCTCACTACAATTCAGGGACACTGAAGCTTTCTTT. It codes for CASSLQFRDTEAFF.

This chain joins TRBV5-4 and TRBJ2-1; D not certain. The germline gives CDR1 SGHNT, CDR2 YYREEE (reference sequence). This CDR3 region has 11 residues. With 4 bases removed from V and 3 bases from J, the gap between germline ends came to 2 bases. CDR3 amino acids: CASSLYNEQFF. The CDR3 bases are TGTGCCAGCAGCCTCTACAATGAGCAGTTCTTC.

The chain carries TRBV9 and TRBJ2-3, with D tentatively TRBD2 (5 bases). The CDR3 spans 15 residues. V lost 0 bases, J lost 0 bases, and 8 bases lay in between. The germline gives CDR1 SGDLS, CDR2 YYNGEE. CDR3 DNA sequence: TGTGCCAGCAGCGTAGTTGGGGAGAGCACAGATACGCAGTATTTT. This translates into CASSVVGESTDTQYF.

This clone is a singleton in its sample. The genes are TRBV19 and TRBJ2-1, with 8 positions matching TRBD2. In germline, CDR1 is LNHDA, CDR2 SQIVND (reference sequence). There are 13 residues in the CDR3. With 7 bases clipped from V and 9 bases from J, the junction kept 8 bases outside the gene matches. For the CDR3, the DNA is TGTGCCAGTATGAAGCGGGAGTACGGTGAGCAGTTCTTC. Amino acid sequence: CASMKREYGEQFF.

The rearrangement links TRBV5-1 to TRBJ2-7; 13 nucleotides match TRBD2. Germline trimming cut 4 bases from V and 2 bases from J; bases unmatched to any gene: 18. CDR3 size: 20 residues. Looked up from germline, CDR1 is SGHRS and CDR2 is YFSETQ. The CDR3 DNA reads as TGCGCCAGCAGCCAGAGACTAGCGGGAGGTCTCAATCAACCCACCTACGAGCAGTACTTC. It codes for CASSQRLAGGLNQPTYEQYF.